This T cell receptor (beta chain) comes out of a study of blood T cell repertoires in COVID-19. Turning to the study itself: The United States, Italy and Spain provided the acute and convalescent COVID-19 samples.

Libraries were prepared by immunoSEQ multiplex PCR; TCRdb keeps only in-frame clonotypes and omits some of them. In the table there are roughly 150,000 clones, over 80% of which are singletons. Looked up from germline, CDR1 is LNHDA and CDR2 is SQIVND (reference sequence). The V gene end was trimmed by 4 bases and the J gene end by 6 bases; junction bases not matched to a gene: 12. This CDR3 has 16 amino acids. The source of this sequence is a man at least 80 years old with acute or convalescent COVID-19. Sample: peripheral blood. This chain uses TRBV19 with TRBJ1-5, with TRBD1 matching over 7 bases. CDR3 coding DNA: TGTGCCAGTAGTACGACGAACAGGGGAAGGGGTCAGCCCCAGCATTTT. Residues: CASSTTNRGRGQPQHF.